This T cell receptor beta chain originates from a study of T cell responses to AZD1222 COVID-19 vaccine. Study-level results: Among vaccine-associated CD4 TCRs, coverage spanned spike, with dominance at 160-218 and 743-854. Donor demographics were predominantly white British with a female majority; clonal diversity may be underestimated. Just a handful of AZD1222 recipients were seropositive at baseline.

This clone was counted once. Its antigen is not identified. The protocol was immunoSEQ multiplex PCR, while the TCRdb copy is restricted to in-frame clones and leaves out a portion. The data contain 75,000 to 80,000 clones, around 80% of them singletons. In germline, CDR1 is SGHDT, CDR2 YYEEEE. V was shortened by 3 bases and J by 3 bases, with 13 bases between the two germline ends. This CDR3 has 14 residues. The material was peripheral blood, obtained 28 days after the second dose of the MenACWY control vaccine. V is TRBV5-6 and J is TRBJ2-7; tentative D call: TRBD1 (6 bases). The TCR originated in an adult who received the MenACWY meningococcal vaccine as a control. The CDR3: CASSWRSGVYEQYF. In nucleotides, the CDR3 is TGTGCCAGCAGCTGGCGTTCAGGGGTCTACGAGCAGTACTTC.